Listed below are T cell receptor beta chains from one sample, sequenced in a study of beta chain features in type 1 diabetes. Measured with immunoSEQ multiplex PCR; TCRdb has only the in-frame clones, and not every one. The sample shows about 340,000 clones, roughly 14% of them seen only once. Sequenced material: naive CD4+ T cells from blood. These receptors all stem from a woman between 18 and 29 years old with type 1 diabetes. CDR3s leave out the opening cysteine and the closing phenylalanine or tryptophan. Each record gives: V gene, CDR3 length, J gene, CDR3 protein.

>TRBV7-9|14|TRBJ2-1
ASSKTSGSGGGNWF
>TRBV5-4|13|TRBJ2-1
ASRSGQGTFDEQF
>TRBV29-1|14|TRBJ2-5
SVEEGSGPVWETQY
>TRBV28|11|TRBJ2-1
ASSSDRYNEQF
>TRBV7-2|13|TRBJ2-1
ASSQALPAGGPQF
>TRBV7-2|13|TRBJ2-3
ASSLARRGGDTQY
>TRBV19|9|TRBJ2-1
ASSSGEGQF
>TRBV27|17|TRBJ2-1
ASSLKAGGLLSLTAEQF
>TRBV30|11|TRBJ2-3
AWRQGATDTQY
>TRBV6-1|11|TRBJ1-2
ASSERSGVGYT
>TRBV4-1|13|TRBJ1-2
ASSQEPGQGRGYT
>TRBV9|11|TRBJ1-1
ASSVAKGGWAF
>TRBV10-3|12|TRBJ1-1
AISSTERNTEAF
>TRBV28|13|TRBJ1-2
ASSSDRGLNYGYT
>TRBV5-1|15|TRBJ2-3
ASSSRTGSTTTDTQY
>TRBV5-1|11|TRBJ2-7
ASSLAPTYEQY
>TRBV7-8|14|TRBJ2-1
ASSSRTSLRYNEQF
>TRBV7-9|13|TRBJ1-2
ASSLDQGSNYGYT
>TRBV5-4|12|TRBJ1-2
ASSLVRAGYGYT
>TRBV5-4|14|TRBJ2-7
ASSPEDRAYSYEQY
>TRBV11-2|15|TRBJ2-3
ASSFRLGDYPLGTQY
>TRBV5-1|14|TRBJ1-1
ASSLALRGLNTEAF
>TRBV5-1|12|TRBJ1-2
ASSLGQALGGYT
>TRBV6-1|9|TRBJ2-7
ASRGGTEQY
>TRBV21-1|13|TRBJ2-7
ASSKGGGSFDEQY
>TRBV4-1|19|TRBJ2-2
ASSQLPLGLAGKSDTGELF
>TRBV6-1|12|TRBJ2-5
ASSEAAGGETQY
>TRBV19|13|TRBJ1-2
ASSIGTIKGYGYT
>TRBV29-1|11|TRBJ1-2
SAGGPANYGYT
>TRBV28|13|TRBJ2-1
ASSATSGIRNEQF
>TRBV18|10|TRBJ1-2
ASSRRGDGYT
>TRBV29-1|12|TRBJ2-1
SARMGGGGNEQF
>TRBV7-9|14|TRBJ1-1
ASSFTQGAGRTEAF
>TRBV5-1|14|TRBJ2-4
ASSPLLSLAKNIQY
>TRBV9|12|TRBJ2-2
ASSVGPYTGELF
>TRBV30|12|TRBJ2-3
AWRSGQGTDTQY
>TRBV2|13|TRBJ2-3
ASIAQGASTDTQY
>TRBV7-9|14|TRBJ2-5
ASSARQNRGLETQY
>TRBV7-2|14|TRBJ2-3
ASSLVGQGSSDTQY
>TRBV30|13|TRBJ1-2
AWSFLQGIGRGYT
>TRBV11-3|13|TRBJ2-2
ASSLAGGPPGELF
>TRBV19|12|TRBJ1-2
ASSIMTGPYGYT
>TRBV2|13|TRBJ2-7
ASRDRREGQEEMY
>TRBV19|16|TRBJ2-6
ASTRRGIRNSGANVLT
>TRBV29-1|13|TRBJ2-1
SVRGKSGSYNEQF
>TRBV29-1|12|TRBJ2-3
SVALQGSTDTQY
>TRBV7-2|14|TRBJ2-1
ASSLALGQGRNEQF
>TRBV7-2|12|TRBJ2-7
ASSRGQGTYEQY
>TRBV9|14|TRBJ2-5
ASSVGLANSQETQY
>TRBV6-5|14|TRBJ2-6
ASSYSTGNGANVLT
>TRBV11-2|9|TRBJ2-7
ASSLLYEQY
>TRBV10-2|12|TRBJ2-5
ATGTSAYQETQY
>TRBV11-2|11|TRBJ1-5
ASSGSPNQPQH
>TRBV29-1|12|TRBJ2-5
SAEDRGYQETQY
>TRBV28|12|TRBJ1-1
ASSTGGRSTEAF